Reported below is one T cell receptor (beta chain). What it recognizes is unknown. Data came from immunoSEQ multiplex PCR; TCRdb stores just in-frame clones and leaves some out. The top ten clones hold more than 25% of a sample with roughly 8,800 clones, 67% of them seen once. J gave up 7 bases and V 6 bases, and 7 bases lay outside the gene matches. Germline assignment: CDR1 SQVTM and CDR2 ANQGSEA. The CDR3 has 15 residues. This sample was taken from a study of T cells in pancreatic ductal adenocarcinoma. General study points: The resected pancreatic cancer cohort was biased toward the minority with early-stage disease.

Selected pancreatic ductal adenocarcinoma patients had undergone surgery without neoadjuvant therapy. The receptor's source is a human donor with pancreatic ductal adenocarcinoma. Sequencing input: pancreatic tumor tissue. This chain links TRBV29-1 with TRBJ2-2, with 14 bases aligning to TRBD2. The CDR3: CSVRLAGGPGGELFF. The CDR3 region has the DNA TGCAGCGTGAGACTAGCGGGAGGGCCGGGCGGGGAGCTGTTTTTT.